The sequence of this TCR beta chain was determined in a study of cytomegalovirus exposure and HLA in healthy donors. V lost 1 base to trimming and J lost 5 bases, with 12 bases between them. In germline, CDR1 is SEHNR, CDR2 FQNEAQ (reference sequence). The CDR3 is made up of 16 amino acids. 13 Jbeta primers and 60 Vbeta primers were used for the PCR. Produced via immunoSEQ multiplex PCR; TCRdb's table is partial and in-frame only. The repertoire consists of roughly 140,000 clones, with roughly 80% occurring once and the leading ten covering approximately 4%. Study observations and caveats: Data from an earlier analysis indicated that most TCR beta V segments were productive either about 87% or about 30% of the time. In a later analysis, V- and J-gene trimming of beta chains associated with a DCLRE1C missense variant, replicated independently. The study assumed roughly uniform donor sequencing depth for presence/absence analyses.

Notes on this clone: Its cognate antigen is unknown.

The V gene is TRBV7-9, the J gene TRBJ1-6; D ambiguous. This TCR was recovered from a woman in her 40s in good health and CMV-seropositive. Sequenced material: PBMCs. CDR3 coding DNA: TGTGCCAGCAGCTTAGGCGGGTGGCGGGATAATTCACCCCTCCACTTT. Its protein is CASSLGGWRDNSPLHF. The whole variable domain, filled in from reference TRBV7-9 and TRBJ1-6, reads DTGVSQNPRHKITKRGQNVTFRCDPISEHNRLYWYRQTLGQGPEFLTYFQNEAQLEKSRLLSDRFSAERPKGSFSTLEIQRTEQGDSAMYLCASSLGGWRDNSPLHFGNGTRLTVT.